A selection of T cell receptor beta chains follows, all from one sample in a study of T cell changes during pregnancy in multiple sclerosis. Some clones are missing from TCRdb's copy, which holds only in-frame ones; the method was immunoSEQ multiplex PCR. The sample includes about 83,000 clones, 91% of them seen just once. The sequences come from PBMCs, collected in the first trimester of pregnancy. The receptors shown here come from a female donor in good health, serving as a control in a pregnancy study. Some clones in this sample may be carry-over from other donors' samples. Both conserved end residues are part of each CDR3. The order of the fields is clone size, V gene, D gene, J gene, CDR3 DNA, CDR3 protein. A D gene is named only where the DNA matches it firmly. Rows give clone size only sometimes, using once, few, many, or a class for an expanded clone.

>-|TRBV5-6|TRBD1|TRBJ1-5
TGTGCCAGCAGACTGACAGGGGAGGGCAATCAGCCCCAGCATTTT
CASRLTGEGNQPQHF
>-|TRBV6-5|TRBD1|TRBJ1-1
TGTGCCAGCAGTCGACAGGGGGCGACCACTGAAGCTTTCTTT
CASSRQGATTEAFF
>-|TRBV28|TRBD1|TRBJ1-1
TGTGCCAGCAGTTTAGGCGGGACAGGGAGAACTGAAGCTTTCTTT
CASSLGGTGRTEAFF
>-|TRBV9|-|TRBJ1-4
TGTGCCAGCAGCGTAGAACAGGGTGGTAATGAAAAACTGTTTTTT
CASSVEQGGNEKLFF
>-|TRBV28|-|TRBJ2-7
TGTGCCAGCGGCCAAAGCGACTCCTACGAGCAGTACTTC
CASGQSDSYEQYF
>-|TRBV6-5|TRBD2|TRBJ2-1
TGTGCCAGCCGGGGAGGGACTATCAATGAGCAGTTCTTC
CASRGGTINEQFF
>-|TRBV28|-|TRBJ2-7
TGTGCCAGCAGTGCTTCAGGGTACGAGCAGTACTTC
CASSASGYEQYF
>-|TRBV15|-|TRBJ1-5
TGTGCCACCAGCAGAGATAGGGGTAGCAATCAGCCCCAGCATTTT
CATSRDRGSNQPQHF
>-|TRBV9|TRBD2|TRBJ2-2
TGTGCCAGCAGCGTTACAACGGGGAGGGGAACCGGGGAGCTGTTTTTT
CASSVTTGRGTGELFF
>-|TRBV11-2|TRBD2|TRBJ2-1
TGTGCCAGCAGCTTAGTTCTAGCGGGAGTTAATGAGCAGTTCTTC
CASSLVLAGVNEQFF
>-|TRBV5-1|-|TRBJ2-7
TGCGCCAGCAGCTTGAGCGGCGAGCAGTACTTC
CASSLSGEQYF
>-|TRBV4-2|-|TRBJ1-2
TGTGCCAGCAGCCCCAGTAGGCTGGGGAGTTTATTAGCTAACTATGGCTACACCTTC
CASSPSRLGSLLANYGYTF
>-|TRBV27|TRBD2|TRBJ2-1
TGTGCCAGCAGTCCTTCGACTAGCGGGAGGTCGCATGAGCAGTTCTTC
CASSPSTSGRSHEQFF
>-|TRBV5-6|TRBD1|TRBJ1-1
TGTGCCAGCAGCGCTGACAGGGGGCGGGACACTGAAGCTTTCTTT
CASSADRGRDTEAFF
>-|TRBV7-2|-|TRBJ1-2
TGTGCCAGCAGAAGCGCTTTCCTTAACTATGGCTACACCTTC
CASRSAFLNYGYTF
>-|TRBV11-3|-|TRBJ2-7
TGTGCCAGCAGCTTGGAGGGTCCCTACGAGCAGTACTTC
CASSLEGPYEQYF
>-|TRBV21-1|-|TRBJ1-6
TGTGCCAGCAGCTCCCCGCAGGGGCGGGATAATTCACCCCTCCACTTT
CASSSPQGRDNSPLHF
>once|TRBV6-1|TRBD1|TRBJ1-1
TGTGCCAGCAGCGAAGACTCAGGGGGAAGGACTGAAGCTTTCTTT
CASSEDSGGRTEAFF
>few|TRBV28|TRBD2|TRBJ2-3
TGTGCCAGCAGTTTAGGAGCGGGGGTAGATACGCAGTATTTT
CASSLGAGVDTQYF
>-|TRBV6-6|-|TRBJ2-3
TGTGCCTCTGGGGTAACGGGGAGAGATACGCAGTATTTT
CASGVTGRDTQYF
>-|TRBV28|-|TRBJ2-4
TGTGCCAGCAGAGACAGATTAGCCAAAAACATTCAGTACTTC
CASRDRLAKNIQYF
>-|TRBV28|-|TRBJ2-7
TGTGCCAGCAGTCCCGGTGGAGGCTACGAGCAGTACTTC
CASSPGGGYEQYF
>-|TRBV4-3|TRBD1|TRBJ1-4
TGCGCCAGCAGCCGGGGGACAGATGAAAAACTGTTTTTT
CASSRGTDEKLFF
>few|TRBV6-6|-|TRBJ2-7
TGTGCCAGCAGTTACTCCGACTACCCCTACGAGCAGTACTTC
CASSYSDYPYEQYF
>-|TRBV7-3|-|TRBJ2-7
TGTGCCAGCAGCTTAGGTATCCGCGACGAGCAGTACTTC
CASSLGIRDEQYF
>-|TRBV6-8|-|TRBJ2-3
TGTGCCAGCAGTACGCGGGACGGAGACACAGATACGCAGTATTTT
CASSTRDGDTDTQYF
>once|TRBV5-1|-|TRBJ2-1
TGCGCCAGCAGCTATGGACACGCGGACAATGAGCAGTTCTTC
CASSYGHADNEQFF
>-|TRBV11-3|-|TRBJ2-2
TGTGCCAGCAGCGGACTTGGCGGGGAGCTGTTTTTT
CASSGLGGELFF
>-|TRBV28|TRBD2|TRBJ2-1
TGTGCCAGCAGCCCCGGAGGGACTAGCGGGTACAATGAGCAGTTCTTC
CASSPGGTSGYNEQFF
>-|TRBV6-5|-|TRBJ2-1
TGTGCCAGCAGATCCGACAAATACAATGAGCAGTTCTTC
CASRSDKYNEQFF
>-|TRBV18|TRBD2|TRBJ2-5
TGTGCCAGCTCCCCTATAGCGGGGAATACACAAGAGACCCAGTACTTC
CASSPIAGNTQETQYF
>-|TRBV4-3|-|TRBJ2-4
TGCGCCAGCAGCCAATCAGGGGCCCGAATTCAGTACTTC
CASSQSGARIQYF
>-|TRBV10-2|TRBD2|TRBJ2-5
TGCGCCAGCAGTGATATTTCGGGACTAGATTTTGAGACCCAGTACTTC
CASSDISGLDFETQYF
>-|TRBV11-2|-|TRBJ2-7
TGTGCCAGCAGCTTAGCAGGCGGGGAGTTAGGGACCTACGAGCAGTACTTC
CASSLAGGELGTYEQYF
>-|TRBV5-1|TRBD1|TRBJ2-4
TGCGCCAGCAGCGACGGGACAGGGAACATTCAGTACTTC
CASSDGTGNIQYF
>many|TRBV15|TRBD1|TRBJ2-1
TGTGCCACCAGCGAAGACAGGGGAGTCTACAATGAGCAGTTCTTC
CATSEDRGVYNEQFF
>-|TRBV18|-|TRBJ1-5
TGTGCCAGCTCACTAGGGGGAGGGGATCAGCCCCAGCATTTT
CASSLGGGDQPQHF
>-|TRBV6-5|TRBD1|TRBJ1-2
TGTGCCAGCACCTCGACAGGGCGGCCGGATGGCTACACCTTC
CASTSTGRPDGYTF
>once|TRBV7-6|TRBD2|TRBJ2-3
TGTGCCAGCAGCTTATTTGCGGGAGGCACAGATACGCAGTATTTT
CASSLFAGGTDTQYF
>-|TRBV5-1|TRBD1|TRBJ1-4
TGCGCCAGCAGCTTCAGGGGGCCTGGTGAAAAACTGTTTTTT
CASSFRGPGEKLFF
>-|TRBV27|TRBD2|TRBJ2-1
TGTGCCAGCAGTTTACTAAGGACTAGCGAGAACTACAATGAGCAGTTCTTC
CASSLLRTSENYNEQFF
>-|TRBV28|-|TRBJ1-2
TGTGCCAGCAGGTCCACAGTTAACTATGGCTACACCTTC
CASRSTVNYGYTF
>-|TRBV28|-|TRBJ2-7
TGTGCCAGCGTTCCCGACAAGCCCTACGAGCAGTACTTC
CASVPDKPYEQYF
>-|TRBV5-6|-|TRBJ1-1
TGTGCCAGCAGCTTGGGGCAGAAAGCTTTCTTT
CASSLGQKAFF
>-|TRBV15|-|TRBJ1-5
TGTGCCACCAGCCGTATCAATCAGCCCCAGCATTTT
CATSRINQPQHF
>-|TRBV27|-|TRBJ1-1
TGTGCCAGCAGTTTAGCTACGGGGAGGCCTTTCTTT
CASSLATGRPFF
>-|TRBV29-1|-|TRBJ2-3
TGCAGTTCCGGGACATTTGGCACAGATACGCAGTATTTT
CSSGTFGTDTQYF
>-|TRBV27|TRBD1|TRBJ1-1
TGTGCCAGCAGTCAGAACAGGGGATTGAACACTGAAGCTTTCTTT
CASSQNRGLNTEAFF
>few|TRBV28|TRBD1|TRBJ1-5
TGTGCCAGCAGTCATCAGGGGGATCAGCCCCAGCATTTT
CASSHQGDQPQHF
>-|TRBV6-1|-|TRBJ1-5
TGTGCCAGCAGTGAATCCCTTAGCACCCCAAGTCAGCCCCAGCATTTT
CASSESLSTPSQPQHF
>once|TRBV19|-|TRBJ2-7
TGTGCCAGTAGTATAAATTTGAGTTACGAGCAGTACTTC
CASSINLSYEQYF
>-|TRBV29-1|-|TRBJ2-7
TGCAGCGCCCCACTAGAAGGTTCCCACGAGCAGTACTTC
CSAPLEGSHEQYF
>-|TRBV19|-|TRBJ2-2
TGTGCCGCCTGGGGGGGCCTGGGCACCGGGGAGCTGTTTTTT
CAAWGGLGTGELFF
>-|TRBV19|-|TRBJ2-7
TGTGCCAGTAGGCGCGGCTCCTACGAGCAGTACTTC
CASRRGSYEQYF
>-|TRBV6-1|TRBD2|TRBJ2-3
TGTGCCAGCAGTGTTAGCGGGGGGGTAACAGATACGCAGTATTTT
CASSVSGGVTDTQYF